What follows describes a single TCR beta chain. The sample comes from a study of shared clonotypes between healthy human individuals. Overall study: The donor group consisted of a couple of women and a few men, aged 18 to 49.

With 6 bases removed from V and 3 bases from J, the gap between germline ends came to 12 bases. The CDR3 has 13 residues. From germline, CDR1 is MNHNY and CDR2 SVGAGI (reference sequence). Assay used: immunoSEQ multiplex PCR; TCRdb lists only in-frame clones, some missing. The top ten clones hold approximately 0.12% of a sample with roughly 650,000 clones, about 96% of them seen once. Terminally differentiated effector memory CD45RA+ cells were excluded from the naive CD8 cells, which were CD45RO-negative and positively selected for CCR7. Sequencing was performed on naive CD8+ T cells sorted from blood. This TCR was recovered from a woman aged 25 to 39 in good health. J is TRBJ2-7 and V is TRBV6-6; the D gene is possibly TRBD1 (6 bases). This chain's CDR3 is CASSHPGDYEQYF. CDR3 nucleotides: TGTGCCAGCAGCCACCCAGGGGACTACGAGCAGTACTTC.